These 8 T cell receptor beta chains originate from one sample sequenced in a study of response to subunit inactivated influenza vaccine. MiXCR was run by TCRdb on the RT-PCR reads, yielding one entry per CDR3 protein. Here the sample spans roughly 150,000 distinct CDR3 sequences, approximately 11% being singletons. This material consisted of non-naive T cells sorted from PBMCs, taken 45 days after vaccination. The receptors shown here come from a man over 45 who received an inactivated influenza vaccine.

This rearrangement joins TRBV3-1 to TRBJ2-4; no firm D call. Germline CDR1 LGHDT, CDR2 YNNKEL (reference sequence). The CDR3 length is 15 residues. Trimming removed 0 bases from V and 6 bases from J, with 12 bases in between. The CDR3 here is CASSQDPGERNIQYF. As DNA, the CDR3 is TGTGCCAGCAGCCAAGATCCGGGCGAAAGAAACATTCAGTACTTC.

At least ten counts were recorded for this clonotype. The chain recombines TRBV12-3 or TRBV12-4 with TRBJ1-5, with 7 bases that match TRBD1. The CDR3 has 14 amino acids. V lost 6 bases and J lost 3; bases outside the gene matches: 5. CDR3 DNA: TGTGCCAGCAGGAGGACAGGCGACAATCAGCCCCAGCATTTT. It translates to CASRRTGDNQPQHF.

In its sample, this clonotype was seen many times. This chain uses TRBV29-1 with TRBJ2-7, with 12 nucleotides matching TRBD2. The CDR3 is made up of 13 amino acids. CDR1 is SQVTM and CDR2 is ANQGSEA in the germline V gene. V shed 4 bases and J 6 bases; nucleotides not matched to a gene: 4. The CDR3 spells CSVGLAGGGEQYF. Here the CDR3 DNA reads TGCAGCGTTGGGCTAGCGGGAGGGGGCGAGCAGTACTTC.

The V call is TRBV9, the J call TRBJ2-7; TRBD1 matches 7 bases. Losses at the gene ends were 3 bases for V and 4 bases for J; bases not matched to a gene: 7. CDR1 and CDR2 from the germline V gene are SGDLS and YYNGEE. The CDR3 covers 14 residues. The CDR3 spells CASSAPNRGYEQYF. CDR3 nucleotides: TGTGCCAGCAGCGCCCCGAACAGGGGTTACGAGCAGTACTTC. The entire variable domain, with the rest obtained from reference TRBV9 and TRBJ2-7, is as follows: DSGVTQTPKHLITATGQRVTLRCSPRSGDLSVYWYQQSLDQGLQFLIQYYNGEERAKGNILERFSAQQFPDLHSELNLSSLELGDSALYFCASSAPNRGYEQYFGPGTRLTVT.

This clonotype has a count of ten or more. This chain joins TRBV6-4 and TRBJ2-1; TRBD2 aligns across 12 bases. V trimming: 7 bases; J trimming: 4 bases; junction bases outside the gene matches: 8. The CDR3 is 16 residues long. Germline loops: CDR1 MRHNA, CDR2 SNTAGT. The DNA of the CDR3 is TGTGCCAGCAATCCGACTAGCGGGGGCCCTTACAATGAGCAGTTCTTC. Protein: CASNPTSGGPYNEQFF.

This clonotype was seen repeatedly, ten times or more. V is TRBV4-3 and J is TRBJ2-1; D is ambiguous. V was cut by 3 bases and J by 6 bases, with 12 bases left in between. From germline, CDR1 is LGHNA and CDR2 YSLEER. The CDR3 spans 14 residues. The CDR3 region is CASSQDPNLNEQFF. The CDR3 nucleotides are TGCGCCAGCAGCCAGGACCCAAATCTCAATGAGCAGTTCTTC.

The V call is TRBV5-5, the J call TRBJ1-2; D is undetermined. The V gene's germline CDR1 is SGHKS and CDR2 YYEKEE (reference sequence). This CDR3 is built from 14 residues. V was shortened by 1 base and J by 5 bases, with 12 bases between the two germline ends. CDR3: CASSLSTDAYGYTF. CDR3 DNA: TGTGCCAGCAGCTTGTCCACAGACGCGTATGGCTACACCTTC. The whole variable domain, remainder taken from reference TRBV5-5 and TRBJ1-2, is DAGVTQSPTHLIKTRGQQVTLRCSPISGHKSVSWYQQVLGQGPQFIFQYYEKEERGRGNFPDRFSARQFPNYSSELNVNALLLGDSALYLCASSLSTDAYGYTFGSGTRLTVV.

J is TRBJ2-5 and V is TRBV4-2; tentatively, D is TRBD2 (5 bases). With 1 base removed from V and 0 bases from J, the gap between germline ends came to 9 bases. This CDR3 contains 15 residues. CDR1 is LGHNA, CDR2 YNFKEQ, per germline. CDR3 in DNA: TGTGCCAGCAGCCAAGGCGGGCCCAACCAAGAGACCCAGTACTTC. This gives the protein CASSQGGPNQETQYF.